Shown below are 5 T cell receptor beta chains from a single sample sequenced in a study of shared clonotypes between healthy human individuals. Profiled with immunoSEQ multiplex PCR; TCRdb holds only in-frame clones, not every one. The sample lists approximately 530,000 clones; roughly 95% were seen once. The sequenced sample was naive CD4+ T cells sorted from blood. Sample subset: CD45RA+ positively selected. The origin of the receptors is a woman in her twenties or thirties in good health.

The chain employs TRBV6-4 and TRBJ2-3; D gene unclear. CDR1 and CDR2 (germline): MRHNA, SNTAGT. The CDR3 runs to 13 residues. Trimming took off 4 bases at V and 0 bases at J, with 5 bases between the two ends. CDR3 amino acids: CASSVGSTDTQYF. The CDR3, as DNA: TGTGCCAGCAGTGTTGGGAGCACAGATACGCAGTATTTT.

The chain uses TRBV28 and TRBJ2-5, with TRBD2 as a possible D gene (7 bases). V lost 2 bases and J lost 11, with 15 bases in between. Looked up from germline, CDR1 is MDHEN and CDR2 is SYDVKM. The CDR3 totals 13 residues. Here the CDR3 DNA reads TGTGCCAGCAGTTTAACAGGGAGGGAAGAGCAGTACTTC. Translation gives CASSLTGREEQYF.

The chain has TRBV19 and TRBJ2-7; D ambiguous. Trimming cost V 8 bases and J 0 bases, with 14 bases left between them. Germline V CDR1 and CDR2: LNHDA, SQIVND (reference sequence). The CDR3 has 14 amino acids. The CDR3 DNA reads TGTGCCAGTTTGGATAGCAGTTCCTCCTACGAGCAGTACTTC. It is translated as CASLDSSSSYEQYF.

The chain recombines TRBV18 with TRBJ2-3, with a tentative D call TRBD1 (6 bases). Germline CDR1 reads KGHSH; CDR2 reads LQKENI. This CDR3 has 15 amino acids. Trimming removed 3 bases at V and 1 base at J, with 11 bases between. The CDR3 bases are TGTGCCAGCTCACCTCAGGGGTTAGGCACAGATACGCAGTATTTT. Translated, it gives CASSPQGLGTDTQYF.

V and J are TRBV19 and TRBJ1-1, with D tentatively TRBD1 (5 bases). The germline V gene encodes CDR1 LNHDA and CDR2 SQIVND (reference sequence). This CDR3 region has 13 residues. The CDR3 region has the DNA TGTGCAGTAGCCAGGGAACGGAACACTGAAGCTTTCTTT. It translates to CAVARERNTEAFF.